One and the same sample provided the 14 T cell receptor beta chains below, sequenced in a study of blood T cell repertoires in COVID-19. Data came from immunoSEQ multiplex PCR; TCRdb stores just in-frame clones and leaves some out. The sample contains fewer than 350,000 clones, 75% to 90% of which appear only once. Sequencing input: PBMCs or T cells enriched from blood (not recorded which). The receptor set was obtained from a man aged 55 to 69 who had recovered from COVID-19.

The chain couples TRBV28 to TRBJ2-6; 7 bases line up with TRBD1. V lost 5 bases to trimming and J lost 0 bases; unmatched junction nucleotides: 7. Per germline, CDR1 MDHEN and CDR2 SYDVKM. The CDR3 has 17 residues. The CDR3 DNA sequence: TGTGCCAGCAGTCCCCCGGGACAGCTCTCTGGGGCCAACGTCCTGACTTTC. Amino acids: CASSPPGQLSGANVLTF. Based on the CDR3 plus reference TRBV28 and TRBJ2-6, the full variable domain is DVKVTQSSRYLVKRTGEKVFLECVQDMDHENMFWYRQDPGLGLRLIYFSYDVKMKEKGDIPEGYSVSREKKERFSLILESASTNQTSMYLCASSPPGQLSGANVLTFGAGSRLTVL.

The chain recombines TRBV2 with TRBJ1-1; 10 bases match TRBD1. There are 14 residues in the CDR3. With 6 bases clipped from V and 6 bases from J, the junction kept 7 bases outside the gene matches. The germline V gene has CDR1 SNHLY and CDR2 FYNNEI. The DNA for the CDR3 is TGTGCCAGCAGCCGGACAGGGGGGGGCGCTGAAGCTTTCTTT. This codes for CASSRTGGGAEAFF.

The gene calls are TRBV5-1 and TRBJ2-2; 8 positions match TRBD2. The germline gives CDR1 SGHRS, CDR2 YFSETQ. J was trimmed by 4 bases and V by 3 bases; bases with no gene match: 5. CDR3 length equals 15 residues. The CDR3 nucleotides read TGCGCCAGCAGCTCCTCTAGCGGGTTCACCGGGGAGCTGTTTTTT. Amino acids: CASSSSSGFTGELFF.

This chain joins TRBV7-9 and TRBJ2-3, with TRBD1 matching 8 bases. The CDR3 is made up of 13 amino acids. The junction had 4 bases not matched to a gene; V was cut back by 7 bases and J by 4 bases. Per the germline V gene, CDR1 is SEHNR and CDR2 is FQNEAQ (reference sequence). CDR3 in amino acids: CASTSTGADTQYF. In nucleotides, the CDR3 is TGTGCCAGCACCTCGACAGGGGCAGATACGCAGTATTTT.

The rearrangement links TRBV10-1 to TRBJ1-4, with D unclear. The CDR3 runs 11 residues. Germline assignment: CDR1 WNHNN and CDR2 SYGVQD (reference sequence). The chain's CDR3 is CAVRVWEKLFF. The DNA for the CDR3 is TGCGCGGTGCGGGTTTGGGAAAAACTGTTTTTT.

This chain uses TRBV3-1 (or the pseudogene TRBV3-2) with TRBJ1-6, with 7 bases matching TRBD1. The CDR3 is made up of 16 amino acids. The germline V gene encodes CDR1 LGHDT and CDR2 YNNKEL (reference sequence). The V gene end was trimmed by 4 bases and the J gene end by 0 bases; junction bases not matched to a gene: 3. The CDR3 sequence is CASSRGTVSYNSPLHF. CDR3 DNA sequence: TGTGCCAGCAGCCGCGGGACAGTCTCCTATAATTCACCCCTCCACTTT.

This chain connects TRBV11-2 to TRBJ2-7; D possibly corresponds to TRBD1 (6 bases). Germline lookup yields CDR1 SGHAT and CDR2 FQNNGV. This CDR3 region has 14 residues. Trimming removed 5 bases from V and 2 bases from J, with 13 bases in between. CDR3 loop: CASSRVQGTYEQYF. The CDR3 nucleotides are TGTGCCAGCAGCCGTGTACAGGGAACCTACGAGCAGTACTTC.

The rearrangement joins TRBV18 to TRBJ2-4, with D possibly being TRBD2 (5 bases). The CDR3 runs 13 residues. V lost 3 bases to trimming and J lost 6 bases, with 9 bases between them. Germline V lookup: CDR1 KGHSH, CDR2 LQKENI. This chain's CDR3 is CASSPPGLNIQYF. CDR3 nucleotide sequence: TGTGCCAGCTCACCCCCCGGACTAAACATTCAGTACTTC.

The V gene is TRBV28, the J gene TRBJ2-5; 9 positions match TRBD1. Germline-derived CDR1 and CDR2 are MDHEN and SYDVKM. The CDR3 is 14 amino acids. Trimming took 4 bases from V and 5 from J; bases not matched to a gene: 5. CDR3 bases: TGTGCCAGCAGTTGGGACAGGGAATGGGAGACCCAGTACTTC. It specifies CASSWDREWETQYF.

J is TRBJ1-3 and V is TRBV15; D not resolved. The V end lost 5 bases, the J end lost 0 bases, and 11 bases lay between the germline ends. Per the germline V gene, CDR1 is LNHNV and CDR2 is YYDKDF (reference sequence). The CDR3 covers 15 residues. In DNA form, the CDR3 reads TGTGCCACCAGCTTAGGAGGGAACTCTGGAAACACCATATATTTT. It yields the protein CATSLGGNSGNTIYF.

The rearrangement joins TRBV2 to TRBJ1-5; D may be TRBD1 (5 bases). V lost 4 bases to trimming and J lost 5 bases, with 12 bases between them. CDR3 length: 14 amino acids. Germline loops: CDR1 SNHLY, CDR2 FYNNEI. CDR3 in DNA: TGTGCCAGCAGTGCGGACACGGAAGATCAGCCCCAGCATTTT. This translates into CASSADTEDQPQHF.

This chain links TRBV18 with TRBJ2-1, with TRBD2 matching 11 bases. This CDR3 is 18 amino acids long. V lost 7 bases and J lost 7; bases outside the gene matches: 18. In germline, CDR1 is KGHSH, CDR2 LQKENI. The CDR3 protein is CASCALTSGILNGNEQFF. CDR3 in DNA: TGTGCCAGCTGTGCACTGACTAGCGGGATTCTCAACGGGAATGAGCAGTTCTTC.

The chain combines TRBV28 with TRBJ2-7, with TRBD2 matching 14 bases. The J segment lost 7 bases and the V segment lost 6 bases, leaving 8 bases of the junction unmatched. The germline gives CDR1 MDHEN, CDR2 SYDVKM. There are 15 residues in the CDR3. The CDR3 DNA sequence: TGTGCCAGCAGCCGAGGACTAGCGGGAGGTTGGGAGCAGTACTTC. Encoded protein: CASSRGLAGGWEQYF.

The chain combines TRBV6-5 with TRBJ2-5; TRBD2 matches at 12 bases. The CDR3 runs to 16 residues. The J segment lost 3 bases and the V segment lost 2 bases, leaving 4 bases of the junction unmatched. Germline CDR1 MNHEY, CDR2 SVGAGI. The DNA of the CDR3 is TGTGCCAGCAGTTACGCACGGACTAGCGGGAAAGAGACCCAGTACTTC. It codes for CASSYARTSGKETQYF.